A single sample gave rise to the 7 T cell receptor beta chains below, sequenced in a study of cytomegalovirus exposure and HLA in healthy donors. The primer mix had 60 Vbeta and 13 Jbeta primers. The data were produced by immunoSEQ multiplex PCR, yet TCRdb's version contains in-frame clones alone and is incomplete. The table has fewer than 250,000 clones, about four fifths seen once. What was sequenced was PBMCs. The receptors here all came from a man in his forties in good health and CMV-seropositive.

V gene TRBV4-3 combines with J gene TRBJ1-1; tentatively, D is TRBD1 (6 bases). The CDR3 spans 14 residues. Germline CDR1 and CDR2: LGHNA and YSLEER. Trimming left V 3 bases short and J 0 bases short, with 8 bases between. CDR3 sequence (DNA): TGCGCCAGCAGCCACGGACAGCTGAACACTGAAGCTTTCTTT. Translating it yields CASSHGQLNTEAFF.

The chain combines TRBV19 with TRBJ1-5, with D perhaps matching TRBD1 (6 bases). Trimming pared 10 bases from V and 8 bases from J, leaving 15 bases between. This CDR3 contains 12 residues. The germline CDR1 and CDR2 sequences are LNHDA and SQIVND (reference sequence). The CDR3 loop is CAIGPSGEPQHF. The CDR3 DNA reads as TGTGCCATTGGGCCCTCAGGGGAGCCCCAGCATTTT.

The chain recombines TRBV30 with TRBJ1-5; TRBD1 is a possible D gene (5 bases). From germline, CDR1 is GTSNPN and CDR2 SVGIG (reference sequence). The CDR3 extends over 16 amino acids. Between the trimmed V and J ends, which lost 0 bases and 0 bases, there was a span of 12 bases. In DNA, the CDR3 is TGTGCCTGGAGTGTGGGGCACCCTTTTAGCAATCAGCCCCAGCATTTT. Encoded protein: CAWSVGHPFSNQPQHF.

The J gene is TRBJ2-7, the V gene TRBV15; D is possibly TRBD2 (5 bases). CDR3 length: 14 residues. The ends were cut back, 5 bases at V and 3 bases at J, with 14 bases in the middle. Germline lookup yields CDR1 LNHNV and CDR2 YYDKDF (reference sequence). CDR3 residues: CATSPLARDYEQYF. The CDR3 DNA follows: TGTGCCACCAGCCCTTTAGCGAGAGACTACGAGCAGTACTTC.

J is TRBJ2-7 and V is TRBV11-2; possible D gene TRBD2, 6 bases. Trimming left V 3 bases short and J 10 bases short, with 13 bases between. CDR1 is SGHAT, CDR2 FQNNGV, per germline. The CDR3 spans 12 residues. The CDR3 coding sequence is TGTGCCAGCAGCTTCGAACGGGAGAGACAGTACTTC. Its translation: CASSFERERQYF.

CDR3 sequence: CSVKSGYEQYF. Written as DNA, the CDR3 is TGCAGTGTGAAGAGCGGCTACGAGCAGTACTTC. The chain carries TRBV29-1 and TRBJ2-7, with a tentative D call TRBD2 (5 bases). This CDR3 contains 11 residues. CDR1 is SQVTM and CDR2 is ANQGSEA in the germline V gene.

The chain couples TRBV9 to TRBJ1-3; 8 bases line up with TRBD1. The CDR3 totals 15 residues. With V trimmed by 3 bases and J by 7 bases, 9 bases remained unmatched. Per the germline V gene, CDR1 is SGDLS and CDR2 is YYNGEE. This CDR3 reads CASSEEDRDWNTIYF. In DNA form, the CDR3 reads TGTGCCAGCAGCGAAGAGGACAGGGACTGGAACACCATATATTTT.